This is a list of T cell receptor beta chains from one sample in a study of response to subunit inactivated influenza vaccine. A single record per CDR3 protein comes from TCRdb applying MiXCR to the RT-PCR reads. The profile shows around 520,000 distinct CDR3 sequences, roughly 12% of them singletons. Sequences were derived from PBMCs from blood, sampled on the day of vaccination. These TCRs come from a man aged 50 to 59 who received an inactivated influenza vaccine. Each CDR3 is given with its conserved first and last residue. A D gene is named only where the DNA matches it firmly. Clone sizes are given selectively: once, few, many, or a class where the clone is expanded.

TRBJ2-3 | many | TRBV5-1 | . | TGCGCCAGCAGCAGCGGCAGAACCACCTCTAGCACAGATACGCAGTATTTT | CASSSGRTTSSTDTQYF
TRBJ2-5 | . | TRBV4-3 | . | TGCGCCAGCAGCCAAGATCGTGGGACCGGGGAGACCCAGTACTTC | CASSQDRGTGETQYF
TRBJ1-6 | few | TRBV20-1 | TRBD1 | TGCAGTGCTAGAGATCCTAGGACAGGGGGTTTGTCACCCCTCCACTTT | CSARDPRTGGLSPLHF
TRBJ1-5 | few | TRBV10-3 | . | TGTGCCATCAGTGAGTCGCTAGACGCCGCACAGCCCCAGCATTTT | CAISESLDAAQPQHF
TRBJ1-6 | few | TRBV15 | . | TGTGCCACCAGCAGCGGCCGTAATTCACCCCTCCACTTT | CATSSGRNSPLHF
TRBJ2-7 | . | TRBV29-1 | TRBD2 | TGCAGCGCCACACTAGCGGGGCGTACCTACGAGCAGTACTTC | CSATLAGRTYEQYF
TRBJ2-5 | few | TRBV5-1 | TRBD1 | TGCGCCAGCAGCAGAGCCGGGACAGGGGAAGAGACCCAGTACTTC | CASSRAGTGEETQYF
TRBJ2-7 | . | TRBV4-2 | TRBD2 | TGTGCCAGCAGCCAAGATTGGGCTAGCGGGGCCTACGAGCAGTACTTC | CASSQDWASGAYEQYF
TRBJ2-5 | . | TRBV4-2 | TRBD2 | TGTGCCAGCAGCCATGGGACTAGCCGGCAGACCCAGTACTTC | CASSHGTSRQTQYF
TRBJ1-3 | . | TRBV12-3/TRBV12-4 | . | TGTGCCAGCAGTCGGGGACGTAGCTCTGGAAACACCATATATTTT | CASSRGRSSGNTIYF
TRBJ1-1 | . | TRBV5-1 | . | TGCGCCAGCTCTGACAGCCCTGGTATGAACACTGAAGCTTTCTTT | CASSDSPGMNTEAFF
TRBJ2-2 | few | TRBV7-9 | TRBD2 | TGTGCCAGCAGCGAGACTAGCGGGGAAATTAAGTCCGGGGAGCTGTTTTTT | CASSETSGEIKSGELFF
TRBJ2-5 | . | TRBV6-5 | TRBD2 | TGTGCCAGCAGTTACGGCGGGGGGCTCCAAGAGACCCAGTACTTC | CASSYGGGLQETQYF
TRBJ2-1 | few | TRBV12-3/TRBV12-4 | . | TGTGCCAGCAGTTTAAGAGGGGACAATGAGCAGCTCTTC | CASSLRGDNEQLF
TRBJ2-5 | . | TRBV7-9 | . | TGTGCCAGCAGCTTACAACCGAAAGAGACCCAGTACTTC | CASSLQPKETQYF
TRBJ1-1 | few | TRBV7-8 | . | TGTGCCAGCAGCTCCCTTAACAGGGACTTGAACACTGAAGCTTTCTTT | CASSSLNRDLNTEAFF
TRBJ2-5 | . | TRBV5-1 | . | TGCGCCAGCAGCTCCACAGCGTACCAAGAGACCCAGTACTTC | CASSSTAYQETQYF
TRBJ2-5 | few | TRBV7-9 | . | TGTGCCAGCAGCCAAGGCTCGGACCAGTACTTC | CASSQGSDQYF
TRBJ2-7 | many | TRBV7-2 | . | TGTGCCAGCTCACCACCGACCTACGAGCAGTACTTC | CASSPPTYEQYF
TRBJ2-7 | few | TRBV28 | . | TGTGCCAGCAGTTCCGGACAGTTGGACTACGAGCAGTACTTC | CASSSGQLDYEQYF
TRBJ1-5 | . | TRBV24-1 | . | TGTGCCCCCCGAATGGGAGCGCAGGACAGCAATCAGCCCCAGCATTTT | CAPRMGAQDSNQPQHF
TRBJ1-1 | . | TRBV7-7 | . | TGTGCTAGCAGCTTCTCTATGAACACTGAAGCTTTCTTT | CASSFSMNTEAFF
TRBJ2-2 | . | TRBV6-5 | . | TGTGCCATCAGTTACTCTCTCGACTTAATAAACACCGGGGAGCTGTTTTTT | CAISYSLDLINTGELFF
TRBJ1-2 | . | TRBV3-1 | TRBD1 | TGTGCCAGCAGCCAAGATCATCTAGCCAAGGGACAGGGACCAAACTATGGCTACACCTTC | CASSQDHLAKGQGPNYGYTF
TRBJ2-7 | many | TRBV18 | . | TGTGCCAGCTCACCCCGGGACGGAAGCTACGAGCAGTACTTC | CASSPRDGSYEQYF
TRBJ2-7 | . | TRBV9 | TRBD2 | TGTGCCAGCAGCGCCGGACTAGCGGGTTCTGGAGAGCAGTACTTC | CASSAGLAGSGEQYF
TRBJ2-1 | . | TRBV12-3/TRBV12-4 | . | TGTGCCAGCCGAGACGGGTCACACGCCAATGAGCAGTTCTTC | CASRDGSHANEQFF
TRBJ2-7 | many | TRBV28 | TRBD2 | TGTGCCAGCAGTTTAATCCTAGCGGGAGGCTACGAGCAGTACTTC | CASSLILAGGYEQYF
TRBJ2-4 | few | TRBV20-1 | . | TGCAGTGCTAGAGATCTGACCCCCGTAAACATTCAGTACTTC | CSARDLTPVNIQYF
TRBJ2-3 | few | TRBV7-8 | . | TGTGCCAGCAGCTTTGGTGGGGGGGCAGGCTTGGGCACAGATACGCAGTATTTT | CASSFGGGAGLGTDTQYF
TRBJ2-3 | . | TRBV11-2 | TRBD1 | TGTGCCAGCAGCGACCGGGACAGGGGGCGATTCGGCACAGATACGCAGTATTTT | CASSDRDRGRFGTDTQYF
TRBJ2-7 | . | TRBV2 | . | TGTGCCAGCAACAGGGAATCCTACGAGCAGTACTTC | CASNRESYEQYF
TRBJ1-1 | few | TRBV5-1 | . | TGCGCCAGCAGCTTGGTTCGGAGGCGGGAGAACACTGAAGCTTTCTTT | CASSLVRRRENTEAFF
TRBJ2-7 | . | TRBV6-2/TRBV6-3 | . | TGTGCCAGCAGTCCGGGGGGCACGAACGAGCAGTACTTC | CASSPGGTNEQYF
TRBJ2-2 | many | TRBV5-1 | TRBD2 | TGCGCCAGCAGCTTGGCGGGAGGTTACACCGGGGAGCTGTTTTTT | CASSLAGGYTGELFF
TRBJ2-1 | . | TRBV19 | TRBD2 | TGTGCCAGTAGTATAGTCGGGAGGGCCAATGAGCAGTTCTTC | CASSIVGRANEQFF
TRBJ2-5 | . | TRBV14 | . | TGTGCCAGCAGCCAAGCGGCAGGTGGGACCCAGTACTTC | CASSQAAGGTQYF
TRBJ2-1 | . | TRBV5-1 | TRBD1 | TGCGCCAGCAGCTTGGCCCGGGACAGCCAAAGCTCCTACAATGAGCAGTTCTTC | CASSLARDSQSSYNEQFF
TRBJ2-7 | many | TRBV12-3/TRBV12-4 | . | TGTGCCAGCACCTCCAGCGCTCGCGAGCAGTACTTC | CASTSSAREQYF
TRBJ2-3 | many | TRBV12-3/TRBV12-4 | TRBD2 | TGTGCCAGCAGGGATAGCGGGAGGACAGATACGCAGTATTTT | CASRDSGRTDTQYF
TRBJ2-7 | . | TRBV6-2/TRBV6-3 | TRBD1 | TGTGCCAGCAGTTACCCGATCGGGACAGGGGGCTTCGACGAGCAGTACTTC | CASSYPIGTGGFDEQYF
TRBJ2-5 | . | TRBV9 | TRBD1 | TGTGCCAGCGGGCCCTCACAGGGGGCATGGGAGACCCAGTACTTC | CASGPSQGAWETQYF
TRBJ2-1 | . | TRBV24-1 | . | TGTGCCACCAGTGCTCTCGCGTACAATGAGCAGTTCTTC | CATSALAYNEQFF
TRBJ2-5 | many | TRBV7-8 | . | TGTGCCAGCAGCTTACCTCAAGAGACCCAGTACTTC | CASSLPQETQYF
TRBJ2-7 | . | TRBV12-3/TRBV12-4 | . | TGTGCCAGCAACCGGGGGGCCCTGGACGAGCAGTACTTC | CASNRGALDEQYF